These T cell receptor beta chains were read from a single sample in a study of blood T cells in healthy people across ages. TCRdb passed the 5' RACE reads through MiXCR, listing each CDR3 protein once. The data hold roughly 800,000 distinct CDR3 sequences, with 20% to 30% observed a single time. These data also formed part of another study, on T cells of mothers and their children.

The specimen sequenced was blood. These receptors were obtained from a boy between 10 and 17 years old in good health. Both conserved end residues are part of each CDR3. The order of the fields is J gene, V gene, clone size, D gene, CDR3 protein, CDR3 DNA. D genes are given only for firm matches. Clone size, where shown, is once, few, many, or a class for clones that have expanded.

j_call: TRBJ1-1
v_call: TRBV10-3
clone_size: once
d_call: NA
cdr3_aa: CAISEGEALKTFF
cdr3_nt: TGTGCCATCAGTGAAGGTGAGGCGTTAAAAACTTTCTTT

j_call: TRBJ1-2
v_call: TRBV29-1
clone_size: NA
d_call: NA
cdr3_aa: CSVGTFDYGYTF
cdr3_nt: TGCAGCGTGGGGACTTTCGACTATGGCTACACCTTC

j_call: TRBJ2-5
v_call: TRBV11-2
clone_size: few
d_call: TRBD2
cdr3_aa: CASELWTSGALETQYF
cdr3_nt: TGTGCCAGTGAACTTTGGACTAGCGGGGCTTTGGAGACCCAGTACTTC

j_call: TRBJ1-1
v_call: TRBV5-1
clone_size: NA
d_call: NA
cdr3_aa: CASSSLQGPMNTEAFF
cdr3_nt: TGCGCCAGCAGCTCGCTACAGGGCCCCATGAACACTGAAGCTTTCTTT

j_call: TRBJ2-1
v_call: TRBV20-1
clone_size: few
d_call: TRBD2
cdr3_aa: CSVVAGGYNEQFF
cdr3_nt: TGCAGTGTGGTAGCGGGGGGGTACAATGAGCAGTTCTTC

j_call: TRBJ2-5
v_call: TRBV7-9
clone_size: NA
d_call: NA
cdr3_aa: CASSRSAETQYF
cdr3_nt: TGTGCCAGCAGCCGTAGCGCGGAGACCCAGTACTTC

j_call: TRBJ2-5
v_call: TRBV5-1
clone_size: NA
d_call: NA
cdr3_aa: CASKGWSQAQETQYF
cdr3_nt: TGCGCCAGCAAAGGGTGGAGTCAGGCCCAAGAGACCCAGTACTTC

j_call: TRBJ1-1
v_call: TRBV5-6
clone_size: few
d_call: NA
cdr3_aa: CASSPPHWGGTEAFF
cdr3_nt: TGTGCCAGCAGCCCTCCCCACTGGGGGGGGACTGAAGCTTTCTTT

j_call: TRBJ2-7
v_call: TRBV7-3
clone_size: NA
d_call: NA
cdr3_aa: CASSRTNGDEQYF
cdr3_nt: TGTGCCAGCAGCCGCACGAATGGGGACGAGCAGTACTTC

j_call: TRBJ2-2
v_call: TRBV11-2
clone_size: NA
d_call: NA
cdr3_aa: CASSLEGAWTGELFF
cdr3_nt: TGTGCCAGCAGCTTAGAGGGGGCATGGACCGGGGAGCTGTTTTTT

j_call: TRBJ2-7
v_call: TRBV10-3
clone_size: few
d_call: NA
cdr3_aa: CAIKKGTQSYEQYF
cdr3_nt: TGTGCCATCAAAAAGGGAACCCAATCCTACGAGCAGTACTTC

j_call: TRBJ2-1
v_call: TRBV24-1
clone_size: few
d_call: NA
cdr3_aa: CATSLGGYNEQFF
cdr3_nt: TGTGCCACCTCTTTAGGGGGATACAATGAGCAGTTCTTC

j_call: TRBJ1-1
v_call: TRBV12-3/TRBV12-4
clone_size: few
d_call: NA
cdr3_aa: CASSPQGVYTEAFF
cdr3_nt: TGTGCCAGCAGCCCACAGGGCGTGTACACTGAAGCTTTCTTT

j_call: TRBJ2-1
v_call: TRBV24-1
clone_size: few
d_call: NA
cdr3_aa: CATSEAGGKNDEQFF
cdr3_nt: TGTGCCACCAGTGAGGCCGGGGGCAAGAACGATGAGCAGTTCTTC

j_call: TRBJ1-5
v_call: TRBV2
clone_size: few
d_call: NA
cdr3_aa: CASSVRDQPQHF
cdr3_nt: TGTGCCAGCAGTGTGAGGGATCAGCCCCAGCATTTT

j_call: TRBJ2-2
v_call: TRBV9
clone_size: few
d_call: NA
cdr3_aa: CASSVIGGGNTGELFF
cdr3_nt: TGTGCCAGCAGCGTCATCGGTGGGGGGAACACCGGGGAGCTGTTTTTT

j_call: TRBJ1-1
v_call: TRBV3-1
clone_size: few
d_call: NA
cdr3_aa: CASSHGGPNTEAFF
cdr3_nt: TGTGCCAGCAGCCACGGGGGGCCGAACACTGAAGCTTTCTTT

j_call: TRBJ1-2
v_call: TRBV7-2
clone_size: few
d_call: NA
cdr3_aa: CASSRGAGHGYGYTF
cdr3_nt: TGTGCCAGCAGCAGAGGGGCAGGGCACGGCTATGGCTACACCTTC

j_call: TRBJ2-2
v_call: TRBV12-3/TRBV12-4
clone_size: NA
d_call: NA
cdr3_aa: CASSHRVNTGELFF
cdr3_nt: TGTGCCAGCAGTCACAGGGTTAACACCGGGGAGCTGTTTTTT

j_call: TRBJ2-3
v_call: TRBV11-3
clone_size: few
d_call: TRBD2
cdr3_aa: CASSSGSSGSSDTQYF
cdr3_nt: TGTGCCAGCAGCTCAGGGTCTAGCGGGAGTTCTGATACGCAGTATTTT

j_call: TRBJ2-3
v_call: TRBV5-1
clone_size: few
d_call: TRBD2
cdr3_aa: CASSTAASGDTDTQYF
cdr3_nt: TGCGCCAGCAGCACTGCGGCTAGCGGGGACACAGATACGCAGTATTTT

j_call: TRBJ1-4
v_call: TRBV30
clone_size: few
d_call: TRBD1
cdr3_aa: CAWSDEGAANEKLFF
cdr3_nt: TGTGCCTGGAGTGACGAGGGGGCGGCTAATGAAAAACTGTTTTTT

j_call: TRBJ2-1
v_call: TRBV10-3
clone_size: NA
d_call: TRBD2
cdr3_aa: CAISTTSGGAGEQFF
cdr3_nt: TGTGCCATCAGTACGACTAGCGGGGGGGCTGGGGAGCAGTTCTTC

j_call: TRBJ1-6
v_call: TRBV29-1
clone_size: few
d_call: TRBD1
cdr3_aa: CSSKLGQGNSPLHF
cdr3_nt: TGCAGCTCTAAGCTGGGACAGGGAAATTCACCCCTCCACTTT

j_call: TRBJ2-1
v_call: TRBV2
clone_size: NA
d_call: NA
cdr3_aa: CASSDSANYNEQFF
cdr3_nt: TGTGCCAGCAGTGACTCCGCGAACTACAATGAGCAGTTCTTC

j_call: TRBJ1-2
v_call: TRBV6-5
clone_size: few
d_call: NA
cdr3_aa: CASRSREPYYGYTF
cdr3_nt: TGTGCCAGCAGGTCGAGGGAACCCTACTATGGCTACACCTTC

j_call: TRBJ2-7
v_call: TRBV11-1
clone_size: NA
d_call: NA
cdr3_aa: CASSLELSSSYEQYF
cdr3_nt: TGTGCCAGCAGCTTAGAACTGAGTTCCTCCTACGAGCAGTACTTC

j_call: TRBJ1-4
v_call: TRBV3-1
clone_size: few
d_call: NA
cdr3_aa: CASSTALRLFF
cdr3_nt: TGTGCCAGCAGTACAGCTTTACGACTGTTTTTT

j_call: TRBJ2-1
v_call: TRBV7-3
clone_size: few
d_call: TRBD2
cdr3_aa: CASSLGLSGGSLYNEQFF
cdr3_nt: TGTGCCAGCAGCTTAGGTCTTAGCGGGGGCTCCCTCTACAATGAGCAGTTCTTC

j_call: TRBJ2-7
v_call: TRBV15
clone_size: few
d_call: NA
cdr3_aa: CATSRARDGNYEQYF
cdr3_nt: TGTGCCACCAGCAGAGCTAGGGACGGAAACTACGAGCAGTACTTC

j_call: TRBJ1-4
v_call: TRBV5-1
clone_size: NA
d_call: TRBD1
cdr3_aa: CASSLVGQPNEKLFF
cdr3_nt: TGCGCCAGCAGCTTGGTGGGACAGCCAAATGAAAAACTGTTTTTT

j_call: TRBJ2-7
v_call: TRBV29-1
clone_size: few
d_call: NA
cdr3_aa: CSVESDNSYEQYF
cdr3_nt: TGCAGCGTTGAATCGGACAACTCCTACGAGCAGTACTTC

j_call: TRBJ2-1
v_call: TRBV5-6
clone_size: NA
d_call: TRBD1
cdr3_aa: CASSGDRGAQFF
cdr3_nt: TGTGCCAGCAGCGGGGACAGGGGTGCTCAGTTCTTC

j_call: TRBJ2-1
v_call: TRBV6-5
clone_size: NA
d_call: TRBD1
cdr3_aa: CASSPTGAPYNEQFF
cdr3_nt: TGTGCCAGCAGCCCCACAGGGGCCCCCTACAATGAGCAGTTCTTC

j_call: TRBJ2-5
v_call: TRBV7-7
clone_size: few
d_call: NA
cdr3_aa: CASSLGGTLQETQYF
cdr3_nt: TGTGCCAGCAGCTTAGGCGGGACTTTACAAGAGACCCAGTACTTC

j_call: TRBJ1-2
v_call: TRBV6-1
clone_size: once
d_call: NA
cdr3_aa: CASSAHGREINGYTF
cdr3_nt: TGTGCCAGCAGTGCCCATGGACGAGAAATAAACGGCTACACCTTC

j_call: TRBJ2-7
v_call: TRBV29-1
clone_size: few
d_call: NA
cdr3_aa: CSVERASSYEQYF
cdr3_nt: TGCAGCGTTGAAAGGGCGAGCTCCTACGAGCAGTACTTC

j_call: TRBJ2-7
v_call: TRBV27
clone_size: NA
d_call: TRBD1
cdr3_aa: CASSLGQGMNYEQYF
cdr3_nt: TGTGCCAGCAGTTTAGGACAGGGAATGAACTACGAGCAGTACTTC

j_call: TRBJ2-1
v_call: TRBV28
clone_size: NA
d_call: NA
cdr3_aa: CASSFKSVSYNEQFF
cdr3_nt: TGTGCCAGCAGTTTTAAATCTGTGAGCTACAATGAGCAGTTCTTC

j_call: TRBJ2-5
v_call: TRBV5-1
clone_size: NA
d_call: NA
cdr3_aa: CACSRTQETQYF
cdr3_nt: TGCGCCTGTTCACGGACCCAAGAGACCCAGTACTTC

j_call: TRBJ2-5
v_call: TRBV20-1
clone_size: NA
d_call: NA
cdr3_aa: CSARVAGPETQYF
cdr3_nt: TGCAGTGCTAGAGTTGCGGGACCAGAGACCCAGTACTTC

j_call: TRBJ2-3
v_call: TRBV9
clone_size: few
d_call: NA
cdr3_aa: CASSVTTGADTQYF
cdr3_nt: TGTGCCAGCAGCGTTACAACGGGGGCAGATACGCAGTATTTT

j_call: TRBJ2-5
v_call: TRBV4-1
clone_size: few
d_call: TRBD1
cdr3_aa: CASSQVGTVKETQYF
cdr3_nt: TGCGCCAGCAGCCAAGTCGGGACAGTCAAAGAGACCCAGTACTTC

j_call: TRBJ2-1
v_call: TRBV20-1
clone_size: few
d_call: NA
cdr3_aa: CSAIWENDAAQFF
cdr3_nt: TGCAGTGCTATCTGGGAGAATGACGCTGCGCAGTTCTTC

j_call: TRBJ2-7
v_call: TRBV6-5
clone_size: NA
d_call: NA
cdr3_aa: CASMQGPYSYEQYF
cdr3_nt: TGTGCCAGCATGCAGGGGCCCTACTCCTACGAGCAGTACTTC

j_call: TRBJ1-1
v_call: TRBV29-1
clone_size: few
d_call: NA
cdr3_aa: CSVEGRDTEAFF
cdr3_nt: TGCAGCGTTGAAGGGAGGGACACTGAAGCTTTCTTT

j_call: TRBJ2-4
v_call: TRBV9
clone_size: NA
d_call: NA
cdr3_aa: CASSVAGLAKNIQYF
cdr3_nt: TGTGCCAGCAGCGTAGCAGGGTTAGCCAAAAACATTCAGTACTTC

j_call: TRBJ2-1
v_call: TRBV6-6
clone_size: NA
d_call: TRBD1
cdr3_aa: CASSYSAPAGGDEQFF
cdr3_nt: TGTGCCAGCAGTTACTCGGCCCCGGCAGGGGGCGATGAGCAGTTCTTC

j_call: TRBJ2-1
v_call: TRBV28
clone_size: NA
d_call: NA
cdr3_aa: CASSFPTVSREQFF
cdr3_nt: TGTGCCAGCAGTTTCCCCACAGTTTCGAGGGAGCAGTTCTTC

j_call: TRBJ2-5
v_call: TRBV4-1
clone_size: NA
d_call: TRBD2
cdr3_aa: CASSQDRLAGRGETQYF
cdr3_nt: TGCGCCAGCAGCCAAGATCGACTAGCGGGGAGGGGAGAGACCCAGTACTTC

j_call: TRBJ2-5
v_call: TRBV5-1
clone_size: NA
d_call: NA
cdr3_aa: CASSLGVRVETQYF
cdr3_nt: TGCGCCAGCAGCTTGGGGGTCAGGGTGGAGACCCAGTACTTC

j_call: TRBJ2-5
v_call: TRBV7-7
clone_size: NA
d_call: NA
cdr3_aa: CASSVGTIETQYF
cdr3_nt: TGTGCTAGCAGCGTCGGGACGATCGAGACCCAGTACTTC

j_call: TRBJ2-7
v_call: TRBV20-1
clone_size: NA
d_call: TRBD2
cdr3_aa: CSAIAGGPYEQYF
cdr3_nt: TGCAGTGCTATAGCGGGGGGGCCCTACGAGCAGTACTTC